This T cell receptor (beta chain) originates from a study of pediatric ulcerative colitis. Per germline, CDR1 SGDLS and CDR2 YYNGEE. This CDR3 has 14 residues. Trimming cost V 6 bases and J 2 bases, with 9 bases left between them. About this clone itself: No antigen is known for it.

This was a survey-level run. TCRdb's copy holds only in-frame clones and misses some; the assay was immunoSEQ multiplex PCR. The sample contains approximately 60,000 clones, approximately 87% of which appear only once. General study points: Acute severe colitis showed lower rectal diversity from clonal expansions.

The sequence was obtained from a boy aged 10-17 years with severe ulcerative colitis. The gene calls are TRBV9 and TRBJ2-6; D unclear. Specimen: blood. The CDR3 DNA is TGTGCCAGCACCAAAAGGACTGGGGCCAACGTCCTGACTTTC. The encoded protein is CASTKRTGANVLTF.